Listed here are 31 T cell receptor beta chains from one sample, sequenced in a study of blood T cell repertoires in COVID-19. The protocol was immunoSEQ multiplex PCR, while the TCRdb copy is restricted to in-frame clones and leaves out a portion. The sample holds about 230,000 clones, under 90% seen once. The sequencing sample was made of PBMCs or T cells enriched from blood (not recorded which). These receptors came from a man aged 55 to 69 who had recovered from COVID-19.

Only one count was recorded for this clone. The chain combines TRBV5-1 with TRBJ2-3, with TRBD2 as a possible D gene (7 bases). CDR3 length equals 15 residues. Trimming took 0 bases from V and 4 from J, leaving 12 bases between them. The germline V gene encodes CDR1 SGHRS and CDR2 YFSETQ. CDR3 sequence reads: CASSLAGGRSDTQYF. CDR3 nucleotides: TGCGCCAGCAGCTTGGCGGGGGGCCGGTCAGATACGCAGTATTTT.

The rearrangement links TRBV19 to TRBJ2-4; TRBD1 agrees at 9 bases. J was trimmed by 7 bases and V by 6 bases; bases with no gene match: 10. CDR1 is LNHDA, CDR2 SQIVND, per germline (reference sequence). This CDR3 is 15 amino acids long. The CDR3 protein is CASSRDREMGNIQYF. The CDR3 DNA follows: TGTGCCAGTAGCAGGGACAGGGAGATGGGGAACATTCAGTACTTC.

V gene TRBV4-2 combines with J gene TRBJ2-2; TRBD1 aligns across 8 bases. This CDR3 region has 16 residues. Unmatched junction bases numbered 6, after V lost 0 bases and J lost 6 bases. The germline CDR1 and CDR2 sequences are LGHNA and YNFKEQ. The CDR3 DNA sequence: TGTGCCAGCAGCCAAGATCAGAAACAGGGGGCCGGGGAGCTGTTTTTT. Amino acids: CASSQDQKQGAGELFF.

This sequence joins TRBV29-1 and TRBJ2-1; D is possibly TRBD1 (6 bases). The CDR3 consists of 17 residues. The V end was cut by 2 bases, the J end by 0 bases, with 17 bases between. Germline V gene data show CDR1 as SQVTM and CDR2 as ANQGSEA. As DNA, the CDR3 is TGCAGCGTTGAATTGTTGGACAGCCTTAGCTCCTACAATGAGCAGTTCTTC. Translating it yields CSVELLDSLSSYNEQFF.

V and J are TRBV7-2 and TRBJ2-6; 8 bases match TRBD2. Germline V lookup: CDR1 SGHTA, CDR2 FQGNSA. Trimming cost V 4 bases and J 1 base; bases outside gene matches: 6. CDR3 size: 17 residues. CDR3 in amino acids: CASSSSGGNSGANVLTF. CDR3 DNA sequence: TGTGCCAGCAGCTCCAGCGGGGGAAATTCTGGGGCCAACGTCCTGACTTTC.

The chain uses TRBV7-9 and TRBJ1-3; 8 bases align to TRBD1. The CDR3 is 18 amino acids. V dropped 5 bases and J dropped 0; count of bases not matched to a gene: 12. Germline V lookup: CDR1 SEHNR, CDR2 FQNEAQ (reference sequence). CDR3 sequence (DNA): TGTGCCAGCAGCGAATTTCCCCAGGGGGCCTACTCTGGAAACACCATATATTTT. It specifies CASSEFPQGAYSGNTIYF.

The chain couples TRBV7-2 to TRBJ1-5; no firm D call. CDR1 is SGHTA, CDR2 FQGNSA, per germline. The CDR3 is 14 amino acids. Trimming shortened V by 5 bases and J by 4 bases, and 12 bases separated the two germline ends. The CDR3 region has the DNA TGTGCCAGCAGCGCCGGGTCGGGAAATCAGCCCCAGCATTTT. Its protein is CASSAGSGNQPQHF. The complete variable domain, with remaining parts taken from reference TRBV7-2 and TRBJ1-5, reads GAGVSQSPSNKVTEKGKDVELRCDPISGHTALYWYRQSLGQGLEFLIYFQGNSAPDKSGLPSDRFSAERTGGSVSTLTIQRTQQEDSAVYLCASSAGSGNQPQHFGDGTRLSIL.

The chain employs TRBV6-5 and TRBJ2-5; TRBD1 is a possible D gene (5 bases). The CDR3 is made up of 13 amino acids. V was cut by 7 bases and J by 2 bases, with 11 bases left in between. Germline V CDR1 and CDR2: MNHEY, SVGAGI. This CDR3 is CASKAPGQETQYF. DNA for the CDR3: TGTGCCAGCAAGGCGCCAGGGCAAGAGACCCAGTACTTC.

The chain has TRBV18 and TRBJ1-1; D is unclear. V was cut by 7 bases and J by 4 bases, with 10 bases left in between. The CDR3 is 12 amino acids. Germline V gene lookup returns CDR1 KGHSH and CDR2 LQKENI. The CDR3 spells CASFRERTEAFF. The CDR3 coding sequence is TGTGCCAGCTTCCGGGAGCGCACTGAAGCTTTCTTT.

The chain couples TRBV30 to TRBJ2-7, with a tentative D call TRBD1 (6 bases). V was pared by 3 bases and J by 6 bases, with 12 bases between. The CDR3 is made up of 12 amino acids. The V gene's germline CDR1 is GTSNPN and CDR2 SVGIG (reference sequence). This chain's CDR3 is CAWRSQGPEQYF. In DNA, the CDR3 is TGTGCCTGGAGATCCCAGGGGCCCGAGCAGTACTTC.

The chain couples TRBV5-6 to TRBJ1-1, with D unresolved. CDR1 SGHDT and CDR2 YYEEEE come from the germline V gene. Trimming cost V 2 bases and J 4 bases, with 6 bases left between them. The CDR3 extends over 12 amino acids. The CDR3 reads CASSLPGTEAFF. The CDR3 DNA is TGTGCCAGCAGCTTACCCGGCACTGAAGCTTTCTTT.

This clone was detected only a few times. This sample also contains other DNA sequences that code for the same CDR3. The CDR3, as DNA: TGTGCCAGCAGCCCGGGACAGGGGATCTATGGCTACACCTTC. It specifies CASSPGQGIYGYTF. V gene TRBV14 combines with J gene TRBJ1-2, with TRBD1 matching 10 bases. The CDR3 has 14 amino acids. V lost 4 bases to trimming and J lost 4 bases; unmatched junction nucleotides: 3. Germline CDR1 reads SGHDN; CDR2 reads FVKESK.

Regarding this clone: Relative to the germline gene, one junction end is altered; a read error may explain this. V and J are TRBV7-9 and TRBJ2-1; the match to TRBD2 covers 12 bases. Germline CDR1 SEHNR, CDR2 FQNEAQ (reference sequence). This CDR3 comprises 14 residues. DNA for the CDR3: TGTGCCAGCAGCCTAGCGGGGGGGAACAATGAGCAGTTCTTC. It encodes CASSLAGGNNEQFF.

V and J are TRBV11-1 and TRBJ1-5; a weak D match, TRBD1 (5 bases). Germline values: CDR1 SGHAT, CDR2 FQDESV (reference sequence). CDR3 length: 15 residues. V lost 5 bases, J lost 4 bases, and 15 bases lay in between. The CDR3: CASSLDSSANQPQHF. CDR3 sequence (DNA): TGTGCCAGCAGCCTCGACAGCAGCGCAAATCAGCCCCAGCATTTT. Using reference TRBV11-1 and TRBJ1-5 for the parts outside the CDR3, the full variable domain is EAEVAQSPRYKITEKSQAVAFWCDPISGHATLYWYRQILGQGPELLVQFQDESVVDDSQLPKDRFSAERLKGVDSTLKIQPAELGDSAMYLCASSLDSSANQPQHFGDGTRLSIL.

This clone was observed once. The V gene is TRBV12-5, the J gene TRBJ1-1, with 7 bases that match TRBD1. The CDR3 has 13 amino acids. V lost 5 bases and J lost 3; bases outside the gene matches: 3. CDR1 and CDR2 (germline): LGHNT, FRNRAP. This CDR3 reads CASGVTGDTEAFF. The CDR3 DNA reads as TGTGCTAGTGGTGTCACAGGGGACACTGAAGCTTTCTTT.

The V call is TRBV19, the J call TRBJ1-4, with TRBD1 matching 9 bases. This CDR3 is built from 13 residues. The germline V gene has CDR1 LNHDA and CDR2 SQIVND (reference sequence). V lost 4 bases, J lost 10 bases, and 4 bases stayed unmatched. The CDR3 bases are TGTGCCAGTAGTACCGGGACAGGGCGAAAACTGTTTTTT. Translation gives CASSTGTGRKLFF.

The chain joins TRBV4-3 to TRBJ1-2; TRBD1 matches at 7 bases. V trimming: 1 base; J trimming: 4 bases; junction bases outside the gene matches: 15. Germline V CDR1 and CDR2: LGHNA, YSLEER. This CDR3 region has 18 residues. CDR3 region: CASSQADRDRAQVYGYTF. The CDR3 nucleotides read TGCGCCAGCAGCCAAGCCGACCGGGACAGAGCACAAGTCTATGGCTACACCTTC.

The chain joins TRBV14 to TRBJ2-3; D is perhaps TRBD2 (7 bases). The CDR3 consists of 17 residues. Germline CDR1 and CDR2: SGHDN and FVKESK. V lost 3 bases, J lost 2 bases, and 18 bases lay in between. Here the CDR3 DNA reads TGTGCCAGCAGCCATCAATCGGCGGCGGGGGCCACAGATACGCAGTATTTT. Its protein product is CASSHQSAAGATDTQYF.

This clone came up once. The V call is TRBV3-1 (or the pseudogene TRBV3-2), the J call TRBJ2-7; 8 bases line up with TRBD1. The CDR3 consists of 15 residues. Germline V gene data show CDR1 as LGHDT and CDR2 as YNNKEL (reference sequence). V lost 1 base and J lost 6; bases outside the gene matches: 8. The CDR3 bases are TGTGCCAGCAGCCAAGGAGGACAGGGTAAAGGCGAGCAGTACTTC. Amino acid sequence: CASSQGGQGKGEQYF.

This chain links TRBV19 with TRBJ1-4; 9 bases match TRBD1. The germline CDR1 and CDR2 sequences are LNHDA and SQIVND (reference sequence). Trimming at V came to 5 bases and at J to 2 bases, leaving 0 bases not matched to a gene. The CDR3 is 14 residues long. CDR3 region: CASSDRGTNEKLFF. The CDR3 DNA reads as TGTGCCAGTAGTGACAGGGGGACTAATGAAAAACTGTTTTTT.

The chain carries TRBV5-1 and TRBJ2-7, with D maybe TRBD2 (6 bases). CDR1 and CDR2 (germline): SGHRS, YFSETQ. Trimming took 0 bases from V and 0 from J, leaving 16 bases between them. The CDR3 covers 17 residues. CDR3: CASSLVSSSASSYEQYF. CDR3 in DNA: TGCGCCAGCAGCTTGGTTAGCTCTAGCGCTTCCTCCTACGAGCAGTACTTC.

The sample holds one count of this clone. This chain connects TRBV4-3 to TRBJ1-1; D is unclear. The CDR3 has 13 residues. Trimming stripped 5 bases from V and 4 bases from J, with 11 bases between. Germline-derived CDR1 and CDR2 are LGHNA and YSLEER. The CDR3 spells CASSVQVRTEAFF. The CDR3 DNA reads TGCGCCAGCAGCGTACAAGTACGCACTGAAGCTTTCTTT.

The CDR3 DNA is TGCGCCAGCAGCCCGGGGGTGACAGGGATCGAGCAGTACTTC. This gives the protein CASSPGVTGIEQYF. This chain connects TRBV5-1 to TRBJ2-7; tentatively, D is TRBD1 (7 bases). Germline V gives CDR1 SGHRS, CDR2 YFSETQ. The CDR3 spans 14 residues. V lost 4 bases, J lost 6 bases, and 17 bases lay in between.

The V call is TRBV7-9, the J call TRBJ2-5; 10 bases align to TRBD2. CDR3 length equals 13 residues. The germline CDR1 and CDR2 sequences are SEHNR and FQNEAQ (reference sequence). Trimming cost V 7 bases and J 3 bases; bases outside gene matches: 2. DNA for the CDR3: TGTGCCAGCAACGGACTAGCGGAAGAGACCCAGTACTTC. Protein sequence: CASNGLAEETQYF.

The chain joins TRBV4-3 to TRBJ2-7; 7 bases agree with TRBD1. With 5 bases clipped from V and 3 bases from J, the junction kept 10 bases outside the gene matches. This CDR3 is 15 amino acids long. The germline V gene encodes CDR1 LGHNA and CDR2 YSLEER. DNA for the CDR3: TGCGCCAGCAGCACCCAACAGGGGACCTTCTACGAGCAGTACTTC. It translates to CASSTQQGTFYEQYF.

The chain uses TRBV12-3 or TRBV12-4 and TRBJ2-4, with D maybe TRBD2 (5 bases). The CDR3 extends over 11 amino acids. The V end lost 10 bases, the J end lost 14 bases, and 18 bases lay between the germline ends. The CDR3 region is CATVKGDDEYF. As DNA, the CDR3 is TGTGCCACGGTGAAGGGAGACGATGAGTACTTC.

The V call is TRBV20-1, the J call TRBJ2-5; TRBD1 is a possible D gene (6 bases). The CDR3 is made up of 15 amino acids. V shed 3 bases and J shed 1 base, with 15 bases lying between them. Looked up from germline, CDR1 is DFQATT and CDR2 is SNEGSKA (reference sequence). The CDR3 DNA reads TGCAGTGCTAGTACTTTTACAGGGACCCAAGAGACCCAGTACTTC. It yields the protein CSASTFTGTQETQYF.

The chain combines TRBV7-2 with TRBJ1-2; no clear D. There are 12 residues in the CDR3. Germline V lookup: CDR1 SGHTA, CDR2 FQGNSA. Trimming shortened V by 5 bases and J by 8 bases, and 12 bases separated the two germline ends. The CDR3 DNA follows: TGTGCCAGCAGCGTACGGGATAGGGGCTACACCTTC. Protein: CASSVRDRGYTF. The variable domain in full, with the rest retrieved from reference TRBV7-2 and TRBJ1-2, is GAGVSQSPSNKVTEKGKDVELRCDPISGHTALYWYRQSLGQGLEFLIYFQGNSAPDKSGLPSDRFSAERTGGSVSTLTIQRTQQEDSAVYLCASSVRDRGYTFGSGTRLTVV.

This chain connects TRBV4-1 to TRBJ1-6; the D is unclear. Per germline, CDR1 MGHRA and CDR2 YSYEKL. V was clipped by 0 bases and J by 7 bases, with 7 bases between them. This CDR3 spans 14 amino acids. The CDR3 loop reads CASSQEGGNSPLHF. CDR3 nucleotides: TGCGCCAGCAGCCAAGAGGGCGGGAATTCACCCCTCCACTTT.

This sequence joins TRBV9 and TRBJ2-5; 9 bases map to TRBD2. This CDR3 spans 17 amino acids. V was clipped by 4 bases and J by 5 bases; unmatched bases: 15. CDR1 is SGDLS and CDR2 is YYNGEE in the germline V gene. The CDR3 reads CASSSRGAGGFRETQYF. In DNA, the CDR3 is TGTGCCAGCAGCTCCAGGGGAGCGGGGGGCTTCAGGGAGACCCAGTACTTC. Drawing the rest from reference TRBV9 and TRBJ2-5, the complete variable domain is DSGVTQTPKHLITATGQRVTLRCSPRSGDLSVYWYQQSLDQGLQFLIQYYNGEERAKGNILERFSAQQFPDLHSELNLSSLELGDSALYFCASSSRGAGGFRETQYFGPGTRLLVL.

The J gene is TRBJ2-5, the V gene TRBV5-1, with 9 bases identical to TRBD1. The V and J ends lost 4 bases and 2 bases, in that order; junction bases with no gene match: 3. Germline lookup yields CDR1 SGHRS and CDR2 YFSETQ. The CDR3 consists of 14 residues. Written as DNA, the CDR3 is TGCGCCAGCAGCAAAGGGACAGGGCAAGAGACCCAGTACTTC. Translated: CASSKGTGQETQYF.